The 11 T cell receptor beta chains below all came from one sample that was sequenced in a study of OX40 agonist ivuxolimab in advanced cancers. Assay: immunoSEQ multiplex PCR; the TCRdb copy retains only in-frame clones and omits some. The sample lists about 54,000 clones; about 91% were seen once. This sample comprised CD4+ or CD8+ T cells sorted from blood, obtained in a trial of the OX40 agonist ivuxolimab. Receptor source: an adult with an advanced solid tumor such as melanoma, head and neck, liver or kidney cancer.

The gene calls are TRBV10-3 and TRBJ2-5; 7 bases are shared with TRBD2. V lost 6 bases, J lost 5 bases, and 12 bases stayed unmatched. The CDR3 has 15 residues. CDR1 is ENHRY, CDR2 SYGVKD, per germline. The CDR3 spells CAISDTSSGSETQYF. The CDR3 bases are TGTGCCATCAGCGATACTTCTAGCGGCTCTGAGACCCAGTACTTC.

V gene TRBV19 combines with J gene TRBJ1-3; perhaps TRBD1 as D (5 bases). Germline V gene lookup returns CDR1 LNHDA and CDR2 SQIVND (reference sequence). The germline V and J ends were trimmed by 3 bases and 1 base, with 19 bases remaining between them. The CDR3 sequence is 18 residues long. CDR3 amino acids: CASSMGGEPGYSGNTIYF. CDR3 sequence (DNA): TGTGCCAGTAGTATGGGGGGAGAACCCGGCTATTCTGGAAACACCATATATTTT.

The chain links TRBV9 to TRBJ2-3, with D maybe TRBD2 (5 bases). There are 14 residues in the CDR3. V was trimmed by 3 bases and J by 4 bases, leaving 12 bases between them. Germline V lookup: CDR1 SGDLS, CDR2 YYNGEE. CDR3 sequence (DNA): TGTGCCAGCAGCGAGAGCGGTATGGCAGATACGCAGTATTTT. Its translation: CASSESGMADTQYF.

The chain combines TRBV9 with TRBJ2-3; D is perhaps TRBD1 or TRBD2 (5 bases each). The germline V gene encodes CDR1 SGDLS and CDR2 YYNGEE. The germline V and J ends were trimmed by 0 bases and 6 bases, with 17 bases remaining between them. This CDR3 spans 16 amino acids. CDR3 bases: TGTGCCAGCAGCGTAGCGGGGACCCCAAAAGCGGATACGCAGTATTTT. Translation gives CASSVAGTPKADTQYF.

The V and J genes are TRBV4-1 and TRBJ2-7; 9 bases are a match to TRBD2. Germline V CDR1 and CDR2: MGHRA, YSYEKL. V shed 0 bases and J 8 bases; nucleotides not matched to a gene: 11. The CDR3 loop spans 16 amino acids. CDR3 coding DNA: TGCGCCAGCAGCCAAGAAGTAGGTAGCGGGGGTGGCCAGCAGTACTTC. Its translation: CASSQEVGSGGGQQYF.

The rearrangement links TRBV2 to TRBJ2-1; possibly TRBD1 for D (5 bases). The CDR3 has 14 amino acids. V shed 2 bases and J shed 6 bases, with 11 bases lying between them. CDR1 SNHLY and CDR2 FYNNEI come from the germline V gene. The CDR3, as DNA: TGTGCCAGCAGTGAATCTCTTAGGGGCAATGAGCAGTTCTTC. Protein sequence: CASSESLRGNEQFF.

The rearrangement links TRBV14 to TRBJ2-1, with a weak D call TRBD2 (5 bases). The germline gives CDR1 SGHDN, CDR2 FVKESK. Deletions cut 0 bases from V and 8 bases from J, with 17 bases between. The CDR3 runs to 16 residues. Written as DNA, the CDR3 is TGTGCCAGCAGCCAAGATCAGTGGGAGCGAGGCGATGAGCAGTTCTTC. The encoded protein is CASSQDQWERGDEQFF.

The rearrangement links TRBV6-5 to TRBJ2-1; TRBD1 matches at 9 bases. This CDR3 is 15 amino acids long. Germline V gene sequence: CDR1 MNHEY, CDR2 SVGAGI. J lost 7 bases, V lost 4 bases, and 8 bases had no gene match. This CDR3 reads CASSFHRGRGNEQFF. The CDR3 DNA reads TGTGCCAGCAGTTTTCACAGGGGGCGAGGTAATGAGCAGTTCTTC.

The rearrangement links TRBV13 to TRBJ2-1; TRBD2 agrees at 11 bases. The CDR3 has 17 residues. After removal of 4 bases from V and 4 bases from J, the junction contained 9 bases not matched to a gene. Germline CDR1 PRHDT, CDR2 FYEKMQ (reference sequence). The CDR3 nucleotides are TGTGCCAGCAGCTCCTCTCGGACTAGCGGGCCTTACAATGAGCAGTTCTTC. Its translation: CASSSSRTSGPYNEQFF.

The chain joins TRBV19 to TRBJ1-5; D is perhaps TRBD1 (5 bases). V was shortened by 5 bases and J by 2 bases, with 13 bases between the two germline ends. In germline, CDR1 is LNHDA, CDR2 SQIVND (reference sequence). This CDR3 is built from 15 residues. The CDR3 region is CASSLLGQGNQPQHF. DNA for the CDR3: TGTGCCAGTAGTCTGCTGGGGCAGGGCAATCAGCCCCAGCATTTT.

V and J are TRBV19 and TRBJ2-1; no clear D. V was shortened by 1 base and J by 0 bases, with 7 bases between the two germline ends. The CDR3 has 15 residues. Germline values: CDR1 LNHDA, CDR2 SQIVND (reference sequence). The CDR3 loop reads CASSIVWGSYNEQFF. In nucleotides, the CDR3 is TGTGCCAGTAGTATAGTTTGGGGCTCCTACAATGAGCAGTTCTTC. The full variable domain, its missing parts supplied by reference TRBV19 and TRBJ2-1, is DGGITQSPKYLFRKEGQNVTLSCEQNLNHDAMYWYRQDPGQGLRLIYYSQIVNDFQKGDIAEGYSVSREKKESFPLTVTSAQKNPTAFYLCASSIVWGSYNEQFFGPGTRLTVL.